This T cell receptor (beta chain) was sequenced during a study of T-cell reconstitution after alpha-beta-depleted transplantation in children (dated by TCRdb to about 2016). Background on the whole study: Using TCR repertoire profiling, the study followed T-cell immune reconstitution in a quantitative way in children after TCRalphabeta/CD19-depleted allogeneic hematopoietic cell transplantation.

For CDR1 and CDR2, the germline V gene (reference sequence) lists SEHNR and FQNEAQ. V is cut by 5 bases and J by 1 base, and the space between the germline ends is 14 bases. The CDR3 covers 15 residues, taking in both the cysteine and the phenylalanine. Left in the record is the CDR3 DNA by itself, 45 bases read in frame from the first base. Receptors were amplified or captured by PCR. Sequencer: Illumina HiSeq 2500. To normalize quantification of the TCRbeta repertoire, the TCR libraries were built with molecular barcoding that relied on unique molecular identifiers. TCRdb trimmed the raw reads at Q25, called clones with MiXCR and kept productive beta chains. Duplicate CDR3 protein sequences are folded into a single record with the most common DNA and genes. This sample holds hundreds of thousands of distinct CDR3 sequences; 16% were observed only once. Approximately 1.1% of the sample lies in the top ten.

This clonotype was detected a few times. What antigen it recognizes has not been identified. Within one base of it there is no much larger clone, and no base qualities were kept. The TCR comes from a human donor who donated a stem cell graft to a child with acute myeloid leukemia. The V gene is TRBV7-9 and the J gene is TRBJ1-1, and the D gene may be TRBD1, 6 bases matching. Sequenced here: PBMCs from the stem cell graft donor, sampled from the stem cell graft. The CDR3 is CASSPRTVENTEAFF. The nucleotide sequence reads TGTGCCAGCAGCCCGCGGACAGTCGAGAACACTGAAGCTTTCTTT.